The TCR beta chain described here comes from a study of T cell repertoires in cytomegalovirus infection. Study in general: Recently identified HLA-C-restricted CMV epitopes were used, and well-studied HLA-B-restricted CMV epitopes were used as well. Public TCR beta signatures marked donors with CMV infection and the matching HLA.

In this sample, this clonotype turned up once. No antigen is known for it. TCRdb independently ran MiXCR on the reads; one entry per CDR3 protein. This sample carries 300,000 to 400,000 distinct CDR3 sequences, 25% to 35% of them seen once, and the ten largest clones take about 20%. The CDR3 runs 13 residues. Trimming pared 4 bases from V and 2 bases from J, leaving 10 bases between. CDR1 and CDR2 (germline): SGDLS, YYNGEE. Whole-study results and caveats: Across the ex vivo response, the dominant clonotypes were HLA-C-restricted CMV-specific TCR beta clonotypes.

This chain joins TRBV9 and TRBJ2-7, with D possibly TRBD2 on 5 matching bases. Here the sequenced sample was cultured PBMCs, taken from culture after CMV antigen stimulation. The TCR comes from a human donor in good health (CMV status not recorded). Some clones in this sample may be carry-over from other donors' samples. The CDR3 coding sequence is TGTGCCAGCAGCCCTCGGGGAGCCTACGAGCAGTACTTC. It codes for CASSPRGAYEQYF.